Shown below are 25 T cell receptor beta chains from a single sample sequenced in a study of blood T cell repertoires in COVID-19. Clones were sequenced by immunoSEQ multiplex PCR, and TCRdb holds only the in-frame ones, with some missing. This table holds roughly 230,000 clones, approximately 91% found once. The sequenced sample consisted of peripheral blood. These receptor sequences come from a human donor in a cohort sampled during active COVID-19.

In this sample, this clone turned up once. The chain uses TRBV2 and TRBJ2-3; 14 nucleotides match TRBD2. The CDR3 totals 15 residues. Germline V gene sequence: CDR1 SNHLY, CDR2 FYNNEI. Losses at the gene ends were 5 bases for V and 10 bases for J; bases not matched to a gene: 8. The CDR3 sequence: CASSIGTSGGPPQYF. CDR3 DNA sequence: TGTGCCAGCAGTATAGGGACTAGCGGGGGCCCCCCGCAGTATTTT.

This chain uses TRBV6-5 with TRBJ1-1, with TRBD1 matching over 8 bases. V was pared by 5 bases and J by 4 bases, with 9 bases of the junction left unmatched. CDR1 is MNHEY, CDR2 SVGAGI, per germline. This CDR3 contains 15 residues. CDR3 DNA sequence: TGTGCCAGCAGTCCAAAGACAGGGGTGGGCACTGAAGCTTTCTTT. Its protein is CASSPKTGVGTEAFF.

The rearrangement links TRBV11-2 to TRBJ1-1; D perhaps matches TRBD1 (5 bases). The CDR3 is 14 amino acids. V was shortened by 5 bases and J by 1 base, with 11 bases between the two germline ends. CDR1 and CDR2 (germline): SGHAT, FQNNGV. The CDR3 sequence is CASSPPGGNTEAFF. CDR3 bases: TGTGCCAGCAGCCCCCCGGGGGGGAACACTGAAGCTTTCTTT.

In this sample, this clone turned up a few times. The chain recombines TRBV9 with TRBJ1-2; D not certain. The CDR3 is made up of 13 amino acids. In germline, CDR1 is SGDLS, CDR2 YYNGEE. Between the trimmed V and J ends, which lost 4 bases and 0 bases, there was a span of 7 bases. As DNA, the CDR3 is TGTGCCAGCAGCCCACATACTAACTATGGCTACACCTTC. The encoded protein is CASSPHTNYGYTF.

This clone was counted a single time. CDR3 sequence: CATSSLVSDTQYF. In DNA, the CDR3 is TGTGCCACCAGCAGCCTAGTATCAGATACGCAGTATTTT. V and J are TRBV15 and TRBJ2-3; D is ambiguous. The germline V gene encodes CDR1 LNHNV and CDR2 YYDKDF (reference sequence). V lost 3 bases, J lost 4 bases, and 8 bases lay in between. This CDR3 region has 13 residues. The full variable domain, with the rest looked up from reference TRBV15 and TRBJ2-3, is DAMVIQNPRYQVTQFGKPVTLSCSQTLNHNVMYWYQQKSSQAPKLLFHYYDKDFNNEADTPDNFQSRRPNTSFCFLDIRSPGLGDTAMYLCATSSLVSDTQYFGPGTRLTVL.

The chain links TRBV2 to TRBJ2-3; the match to TRBD2 covers 11 bases. This CDR3 spans 16 amino acids. Germline-derived CDR1 and CDR2 are SNHLY and FYNNEI. With 7 bases clipped from V and 4 bases from J, the junction kept 10 bases outside the gene matches. For the CDR3, the DNA is TGTGCCAGCAAGGTAGCGGGGGGGCCTTCCCCAGATACGCAGTATTTT. Translation gives CASKVAGGPSPDTQYF.

The chain is built from TRBV6-6 and TRBJ1-3; weak D call: TRBD1 (5 bases). Germline loops: CDR1 MNHNY, CDR2 SVGAGI (reference sequence). Trimming took 2 bases from V and 2 from J, leaving 13 bases between them. The CDR3 contains 16 residues. The CDR3, as DNA: TGTGCCAGCAGTTACGGCAGGGCCCAAACTGGAAACACCATATATTTT. It specifies CASSYGRAQTGNTIYF.

V is TRBV5-8 and J is TRBJ2-3; perhaps TRBD1 as D (5 bases). This CDR3 has 16 amino acids. Germline values: CDR1 SGHTS, CDR2 YDEGEE. Trimming shortened V by 7 bases and J by 4 bases, and 22 bases separated the two germline ends. This CDR3 reads CASPNRPTEEADTQYF. CDR3 sequence (DNA): TGTGCCAGCCCGAATAGGCCGACAGAAGAGGCAGATACGCAGTATTTT.

On this clone: One junction end does not reproduce the germline sequence, and a read error may be involved. The chain carries TRBV7-9 and TRBJ2-7; D gene ambiguous. Per germline, CDR1 SEHNR and CDR2 FQNEAQ (reference sequence). This CDR3 region has 8 residues. The CDR3: CASSPGSF. As DNA, the CDR3 is TGTGCCAGCAGCCCAGGATCCTTC. Together with reference TRBV7-9 and TRBJ2-7, the CDR3 gives the full variable domain: DTGVSQNPRHKITKRGQNVTFRCDPISEHNRLYWYRQTLGQGPEFLTYFQNEAQLEKSRLLSDRFSAERPKGSFSTLEIQRTEQGDSAMYLCASSPGSFGPGTRLTVT.

The chain links TRBV4-1 to TRBJ2-3, with 8 bases fitting TRBD2. The CDR3 is made up of 17 amino acids. The J segment lost 2 bases and the V segment lost 4 bases, leaving 11 bases of the junction unmatched. Looked up from germline, CDR1 is MGHRA and CDR2 is YSYEKL. The CDR3 here is CASSPIQREWATDTQYF. The CDR3 DNA sequence: TGCGCCAGCAGCCCCATTCAGCGGGAGTGGGCCACAGATACGCAGTATTTT.

V and J are TRBV18 and TRBJ1-3; TRBD1 aligns across 9 bases. Trimming removed 4 bases from V and 5 bases from J; junction bases left unmatched: 6. The CDR3 is 15 residues long. CDR1 KGHSH and CDR2 LQKENI come from the germline V gene. CDR3 residues: CASSLPGTGRNTIYF. For the CDR3, the DNA is TGTGCCAGCTCACTGCCCGGGACAGGGAGAAACACCATATATTTT.

The chain links TRBV15 to TRBJ1-5; D is undetermined. V shed 0 bases and J shed 0 bases, with 15 bases lying between them. The CDR3 extends over 18 amino acids. The germline gives CDR1 LNHNV, CDR2 YYDKDF (reference sequence). In nucleotides, the CDR3 is TGTGCCACCAGCAGAGAATGGGCCCGGATGGGTAGCAATCAGCCCCAGCATTTT. Protein sequence: CATSREWARMGSNQPQHF. The full variable domain, in which reference TRBV15 and TRBJ1-5 provide the parts outside the CDR3, is DAMVIQNPRYQVTQFGKPVTLSCSQTLNHNVMYWYQQKSSQAPKLLFHYYDKDFNNEADTPDNFQSRRPNTSFCFLDIRSPGLGDTAMYLCATSREWARMGSNQPQHFGDGTRLSIL.

This clone appeared a single time. The gene calls are TRBV4-2 and TRBJ2-7, with 11 bases lining up with TRBD1. The germline CDR1 and CDR2 sequences are LGHNA and YNFKEQ. The ends lost 1 base at V and 1 base at J; junction bases unmatched: 3. CDR3 length equals 16 residues. The CDR3 protein is CASSQAGTGGSYEQYF. CDR3 coding DNA: TGTGCCAGCAGCCAAGCCGGGACAGGGGGTTCCTACGAGCAGTACTTC.

This clone was seen more than once but under ten times. The chain uses TRBV25-1 and TRBJ1-5; 7 bases are a match to TRBD1. The germline CDR1 and CDR2 sequences are MGHDK and SYGVNS. V was clipped by 2 bases and J by 2 bases; unmatched bases: 0. The CDR3 is 14 amino acids. CDR3 nucleotide sequence: TGTGCCAGCAGTGAAACAGGGGGCAATCAGCCCCAGCATTTT. It translates to CASSETGGNQPQHF.

The rearrangement uses TRBV4-3 and TRBJ2-5; 14 nucleotides align to TRBD2. V shed 4 bases and J 0 bases; nucleotides not matched to a gene: 4. Germline V gene lookup returns CDR1 LGHNA and CDR2 YSLEER. CDR3 length equals 17 residues. The CDR3 coding sequence is TGCGCCAGCAGCCGACTAGCGGGGGGGACCCACCAAGAGACCCAGTACTTC. Protein product: CASSRLAGGTHQETQYF.

This chain uses TRBV19 with TRBJ1-3, with D perhaps matching TRBD1 (5 bases). The ends were cut back, 3 bases at V and 0 bases at J, with 12 bases in the middle. The germline CDR1 and CDR2 sequences are LNHDA and SQIVND (reference sequence). The CDR3 totals 16 residues. CDR3 loop: CASSMPGESSGNTIYF. The CDR3 DNA is TGTGCCAGTAGTATGCCGGGGGAGAGCTCTGGAAACACCATATATTTT.

This clone has just one count. The CDR3, as DNA: TGCGCCAGCAGCATTACAAGACAGGGGGCAAATCAGCCCCAGCATTTT. It encodes CASSITRQGANQPQHF. The rearrangement uses TRBV4-1 and TRBJ1-5, with 10 positions matching TRBD1. Per the germline V gene, CDR1 is MGHRA and CDR2 is YSYEKL. V trimming: 5 bases; J trimming: 4 bases; junction bases outside the gene matches: 8. The CDR3 length is 16 residues.

This rearrangement joins TRBV5-4 to TRBJ2-5; 7 bases map to TRBD2. Trimming cost V 0 bases and J 5 bases; bases outside gene matches: 16. The length of the CDR3 is 18 residues. Germline V CDR1 and CDR2: SGHNT, YYREEE (reference sequence). CDR3 in amino acids: CASSLDSRTVGRKETQYF. In DNA form, the CDR3 reads TGTGCCAGCAGCTTGGATTCGAGGACTGTCGGGAGGAAGGAGACCCAGTACTTC.

The table lists this clone with a count of one. The CDR3 nucleotides are TGTGCCAGCAGCTTTACTAGTTCCCTGGGGACCCAGTACTTC. The encoded protein is CASSFTSSLGTQYF. The chain employs TRBV5-6 and TRBJ2-5, with D possibly TRBD2 on 5 matching bases. The CDR3 runs 14 residues. V was pared by 2 bases and J by 7 bases, with 15 bases between. From germline, CDR1 is SGHDT and CDR2 YYEEEE.

The genes are TRBV4-3 and TRBJ2-7, with TRBD1 matching 9 bases. V gave up 3 bases and J gave up 7 bases; unmatched junction bases: 13. The CDR3 extends over 16 amino acids. The V gene's germline CDR1 is LGHNA and CDR2 YSLEER. DNA of the CDR3: TGCGCCAGCAGCCACCAGTTGGGGACAGGGCCGGGGGAGCAGTACTTC. It specifies CASSHQLGTGPGEQYF.

The CDR3: CASSYPGTGGRGYTF. As DNA, the CDR3 is TGTGCCAGCAGCTACCCCGGGACAGGGGGTAGGGGCTACACCTTC. This rearrangement joins TRBV7-9 to TRBJ1-2; 11 bases line up with TRBD1. Trimming cost V 4 bases and J 8 bases; bases outside gene matches: 9. Germline V gene sequence: CDR1 SEHNR, CDR2 FQNEAQ (reference sequence). The CDR3 is 15 amino acids.

V usage is TRBV7-2 and J usage is TRBJ2-7; 8 bases map to TRBD1. Trimming cost V 3 bases and J 3 bases; bases outside gene matches: 7. Germline CDR1 and CDR2: SGHTA and FQGNSA. This CDR3 region has 15 residues. CDR3 DNA sequence: TGTGCCAGCAGCTTCCGGACAGGGTCAGACTACGAGCAGTACTTC. It encodes CASSFRTGSDYEQYF.

The chain couples TRBV19 to TRBJ1-6; D not resolved. The CDR3 is 12 residues long. Looked up from germline, CDR1 is LNHDA and CDR2 is SQIVND (reference sequence). Trimming left V 9 bases short and J 6 bases short, with 9 bases between. CDR3 bases: TGTGCCAGCTCACTCCTTAATTCACCCCTCCACTTT. This gives the protein CASSLLNSPLHF.

The V call is TRBV5-1, the J call TRBJ1-1, with a weak D call TRBD1 (5 bases). CDR3 length equals 13 residues. V lost 0 bases and J lost 6, with 9 bases in between. Germline CDR1 reads SGHRS; CDR2 reads YFSETQ. CDR3 region: CASSLGGGAEAFF. DNA of the CDR3: TGCGCCAGCAGCTTGGGGGGCGGCGCTGAAGCTTTCTTT.

This chain connects TRBV6-5 to TRBJ2-7; possibly TRBD2 for D (6 bases). Germline values: CDR1 MNHEY, CDR2 SVGAGI. Trimming stripped 7 bases from V and 0 bases from J, with 13 bases between. The CDR3 is 14 residues long. The DNA for the CDR3 is TGTGCCAGCACAGGGACTCTCAGCTCCTACGAGCAGTACTTC. This sequence encodes CASTGTLSSYEQYF.